The 4 T cell receptor beta chains presented below share a single source sample, sequenced in a study of OX40 agonist ivuxolimab in advanced cancers. TCRdb keeps only in-frame clones here, not all; method: immunoSEQ multiplex PCR. Of about 82,000 clones listed, 70% to 90% are singletons. Sequencing used CD4+ or CD8+ T cells sorted from blood, obtained in a trial of the OX40 agonist ivuxolimab. These receptors were collected from an adult with an advanced solid tumor such as melanoma, head and neck, liver or kidney cancer.

The chain employs TRBV30 and TRBJ2-7; possible D gene TRBD2, 6 bases. The germline gives CDR1 GTSNPN, CDR2 SVGIG (reference sequence). V lost 2 bases and J 0 bases, leaving 20 bases between the germline ends. The CDR3 length is 17 residues. CDR3 sequence: CAWSKPGLVRSSYEQYF. CDR3 sequence (DNA): TGTGCCTGGAGTAAACCGGGACTTGTAAGAAGCTCCTACGAGCAGTACTTC.

This chain links TRBV5-1 with TRBJ1-1; TRBD1 is a possible D gene (5 bases). Looked up from germline, CDR1 is SGHRS and CDR2 is YFSETQ. Trimming stripped 4 bases from V and 1 base from J, with 11 bases between. The CDR3 loop spans 14 amino acids. CDR3 sequence reads: CASSGDGPNTEAFF. As DNA, the CDR3 is TGCGCCAGCAGCGGGGACGGACCGAACACTGAAGCTTTCTTT.

CDR3 DNA sequence: TGCAGCGTTGGGCAGGGTGGGGGCTACGAGCAGTACTTC. Translating it yields CSVGQGGGYEQYF. The genes are TRBV29-1 and TRBJ2-7, with D tentatively TRBD1 or TRBD2 (5 bases each). V was cut by 4 bases and J by 3 bases, with 13 bases left in between. CDR1 and CDR2 (germline): SQVTM, ANQGSEA. This CDR3 is built from 13 residues.

The chain uses TRBV6-6 and TRBJ1-1; D might be TRBD1 (5 bases). The CDR3 runs to 15 residues. Between the trimmed V and J ends, which lost 5 bases and 3 bases, there was a span of 16 bases. Germline values: CDR1 MNHNY, CDR2 SVGAGI (reference sequence). The CDR3 spells CASSVTGGLDTEAFF. In DNA form, the CDR3 reads TGTGCCAGCAGTGTAACAGGAGGCCTAGACACTGAAGCTTTCTTT.